Shown below are 22 T cell receptor beta chains from a single sample sequenced in a study of OX40 agonist ivuxolimab in advanced cancers. Generated by immunoSEQ multiplex PCR, the TCRdb table keeps only in-frame clones and is missing some. The table includes 35,000 to 45,000 clones, over 65% detected once. This specimen was CD4+ or CD8+ T cells sorted from blood, taken in a trial of the OX40 agonist ivuxolimab. These TCRs come from an adult with an advanced solid tumor such as melanoma, head and neck, liver or kidney cancer.

The V call is TRBV15, the J call TRBJ1-2; possible D gene TRBD1, 5 bases. CDR1 is LNHNV and CDR2 is YYDKDF in the germline V gene (reference sequence). This CDR3 spans 15 amino acids. Trimming removed 0 bases at V and 7 bases at J, with 15 bases between. CDR3 amino acids: CATSRDSGDFRGYTF. CDR3 DNA: TGTGCCACCAGCAGAGATTCCGGGGACTTTCGTGGCTACACCTTC.

The V call is TRBV2, the J call TRBJ2-7, with TRBD1 matching over 8 bases. Per the germline V gene, CDR1 is SNHLY and CDR2 is FYNNEI. The CDR3 sequence is 13 residues long. J gave up 6 bases and V 8 bases, and 9 bases lay outside the gene matches. CDR3 DNA: TGTGCCAGCGAGGGACAGGTGGAAGCCGAGCAGTACTTC. This translates into CASEGQVEAEQYF.

This clone was seen a few times. V gene TRBV4-3 combines with J gene TRBJ2-7; tentative D call: TRBD1 (6 bases). CDR1 LGHNA and CDR2 YSLEER come from the germline V gene. This CDR3 contains 16 residues. Trimming removed 4 bases at V and 0 bases at J, with 16 bases between. The CDR3 loop reads CASSRTASDSSYEQYF. The CDR3 DNA reads as TGCGCCAGCAGCCGAACGGCCTCGGACAGCTCCTACGAGCAGTACTTC.

CDR3 DNA sequence: TGTGCCAGCAGTTTATCCACCAAGATGGCCTCTAGCGGGAGCTTGAAGACCCAGTACTTC. It translates to CASSLSTKMASSGSLKTQYF. The V and J genes are TRBV27 and TRBJ2-5, with 10 bases fitting TRBD2. Germline values: CDR1 MNHEY, CDR2 SMNVEV (reference sequence). V lost 0 bases and J lost 6; bases outside the gene matches: 19. CDR3 length: 20 amino acids.

The V call is TRBV7-6, the J call TRBJ2-7; D perhaps matches TRBD1 (6 bases). The CDR3 is 13 amino acids. V gave up 1 base and J gave up 6 bases, with 10 bases separating them. Germline V gives CDR1 SGHVS, CDR2 FNYEAQ. This CDR3 reads CASSLVTGSEQYF. In nucleotides, the CDR3 is TGTGCCAGCAGCTTAGTAACAGGGAGCGAGCAGTACTTC.

The chain couples TRBV7-9 to TRBJ2-7; either TRBD1 or TRBD2 may supply D (5 bases each). Germline loops: CDR1 SEHNR, CDR2 FQNEAQ (reference sequence). V lost 1 base and J 7 bases, leaving 8 bases between the germline ends. CDR3 size: 12 residues. CDR3 in DNA: TGTGCCAGCAGCTTAGAGGGACGGGAGCAGTACTTC. Translation gives CASSLEGREQYF.

This rearrangement joins TRBV7-8 to TRBJ1-5; possible D gene TRBD1, 5 bases. V shed 0 bases and J shed 4 bases, with 19 bases lying between them. From germline, CDR1 is SGHVS and CDR2 FQNEAQ. This CDR3 is 18 amino acids long. In DNA, the CDR3 is TGTGCCAGCAGCTTAGCGAATGCCGGAGGGGCTAAAAATCAGCCCCAGCATTTT. This translates into CASSLANAGGAKNQPQHF.

A note on this clone: A read error may account for a junction end that differs from germline. The V gene is TRBV7-7, the J gene TRBJ2-7; unclear D gene. CDR1 and CDR2 from the germline V gene are SSHAT and FNYEAQ (reference sequence). There are 13 residues in the CDR3. Here the CDR3 reads CASSPAAAYEQYF. Here the CDR3 DNA reads TGTGCTAGCAGCCCGGCGGCGGCATACGAGCAGTACTTC.

The V call is TRBV5-4, the J call TRBJ2-7; D is unclear. This CDR3 region has 13 residues. Germline CDR1 is SGHNT and CDR2 is YYREEE (reference sequence). Deletions cut 0 bases from V and 3 bases from J, with 7 bases between. The CDR3 nucleotides are TGTGCCAGCAGCTTGGAAAGAAGCTACGAGCAGTACTTC. Amino acids: CASSLERSYEQYF.

The chain combines TRBV12-2 with TRBJ2-7; the table names TRBD2, a call not compared with the DNA. TRBV12-2 is a recognized pseudogene. This CDR3 comprises 16 residues. CDR3 in amino acids: CASRLRNKTGTYEQYF. CDR3 coding DNA: TGTGCAAGTCGCTTGAGGAATAAGACCGGTACCTACGAGCAGTACTTC.

This rearrangement joins TRBV10-3 to TRBJ1-5; unclear D gene. CDR1 is ENHRY and CDR2 is SYGVKD in the germline V gene. The CDR3 covers 15 residues. Trimming cost V 3 bases and J 0 bases, with 9 bases left between them. In DNA, the CDR3 is TGTGCCATCAGTGAAAACGCAAATAGCAATCAGCCCCAGCATTTT. This encodes CAISENANSNQPQHF.

The chain is built from TRBV27 and TRBJ1-5, with D unresolved. There are 14 residues in the CDR3. CDR1 and CDR2 from the germline V gene are MNHEY and SMNVEV (reference sequence). Trimming took off 3 bases at V and 4 bases at J, with 10 bases between the two ends. CDR3 sequence reads: CASSLDRRNQPQHF. In DNA form, the CDR3 reads TGTGCCAGCAGTTTGGACCGGAGAAATCAGCCCCAGCATTTT.

V and J are TRBV6-6 and TRBJ2-7, with unresolved D. The germline V and J ends were trimmed by 0 bases and 5 bases, with 17 bases remaining between them. The CDR3 contains 16 residues. The germline CDR1 and CDR2 sequences are MNHNY and SVGAGI (reference sequence). In DNA, the CDR3 is TGTGCCAGCAGTTACTCGTCGTCACAATTTGGTGACGAGCAGTACTTC. The encoded protein is CASSYSSSQFGDEQYF.

There are a few counts of this clone. The chain's CDR3 is CASSPSASGRNTGELFF. The CDR3 region has the DNA TGTGCCAGCTCACCATCCGCTAGCGGGAGGAACACCGGGGAGCTGTTTTTT. The chain couples TRBV18 to TRBJ2-2; 10 bases line up with TRBD2. There are 17 residues in the CDR3. Germline CDR1 and CDR2: KGHSH and LQKENI. Trimming at V came to 2 bases and at J to 1 base, leaving 4 bases not matched to a gene.

V gene TRBV7-9 combines with J gene TRBJ2-1; 10 bases map to TRBD2. CDR3 length equals 18 residues. The J segment lost 10 bases and the V segment lost 4 bases, leaving 19 bases of the junction unmatched. CDR1 is SEHNR, CDR2 FQNEAQ, per germline (reference sequence). The CDR3 bases are TGTGCCAGCAGCTCACCTATAGCGGGGGGAATGGTGCAGGCAGAGCAGTTCTTC. Its translation is CASSSPIAGGMVQAEQFF.

This sequence joins TRBV7-2 and TRBJ2-5; D not certain. The CDR3 loop spans 12 amino acids. The V end lost 8 bases, the J end lost 5 bases, and 12 bases lay between the germline ends. Germline V gene sequence: CDR1 SGHTA, CDR2 FQGNSA. CDR3 sequence: CASAGSFETQYF. Here the CDR3 DNA reads TGTGCCAGCGCAGGCAGTTTTGAGACCCAGTACTTC. The variable domain in full, with the rest retrieved from reference TRBV7-2 and TRBJ2-5, is GAGVSQSPSNKVTEKGKDVELRCDPISGHTALYWYRQSLGQGLEFLIYFQGNSAPDKSGLPSDRFSAERTGGSVSTLTIQRTQQEDSAVYLCASAGSFETQYFGPGTRLLVL.

This chain uses TRBV6-1 with TRBJ2-3, with 9 bases matching TRBD2. The CDR3 runs 15 residues. Germline V lookup: CDR1 MNHNS, CDR2 SASEGT. V gave up 4 bases and J gave up 0 bases; unmatched junction bases: 2. The CDR3 DNA follows: TGTGCCAGCAGTGCGACTAGCGGAAGCACAGATACGCAGTATTTT. Protein product: CASSATSGSTDTQYF.

The chain links TRBV7-2 to TRBJ2-2; 11 bases match TRBD2. Losses at the gene ends were 5 bases for V and 4 bases for J; bases not matched to a gene: 6. The CDR3 covers 16 residues. Germline V gives CDR1 SGHTA, CDR2 FQGNSA. The CDR3 reads CASSPGLAVSTGELFF. CDR3 sequence (DNA): TGTGCCAGCAGCCCGGGACTAGCGGTTTCCACCGGGGAGCTGTTTTTT.

The J gene is TRBJ2-4, the V gene TRBV6-4; 7 bases are shared with TRBD1. CDR1 is MRHNA and CDR2 is SNTAGT in the germline V gene. The CDR3 runs 14 residues. V lost 10 bases to trimming and J lost 4 bases; unmatched junction nucleotides: 10. This chain's CDR3 is CAIPGTEIKNIQYF. The DNA of the CDR3 is TGTGCCATCCCTGGGACAGAAATTAAAAACATTCAGTACTTC.

This chain links TRBV28 with TRBJ1-2; 10 bases are a match to TRBD1. The germline CDR1 and CDR2 sequences are MDHEN and SYDVKM. The CDR3 covers 13 residues. V lost 6 bases, J lost 8 bases, and 6 bases stayed unmatched. The CDR3 region is CASSPGQGWGYTF. The CDR3 coding sequence is TGTGCCAGCAGCCCGGGACAGGGGTGGGGCTACACCTTC.

This clone was seen a single time. The CDR3 spells CASSLREKAGELFF. CDR3 sequence (DNA): TGTGCCAGCAGCTTAAGGGAGAAAGCCGGGGAGCTGTTTTTT. The chain recombines TRBV7-9 with TRBJ2-2; TRBD2 is a possible D gene (5 bases). The CDR3 has 14 amino acids. The V gene lost 2 bases and the J gene lost 6 bases, with 10 bases spanning the gap. Looked up from germline, CDR1 is SEHNR and CDR2 is FQNEAQ (reference sequence). Looking up the rest from reference TRBV7-9 and TRBJ2-2 gives the full variable domain: DTGVSQNPRHKITKRGQNVTFRCDPISEHNRLYWYRQTLGQGPEFLTYFQNEAQLEKSRLLSDRFSAERPKGSFSTLEIQRTEQGDSAMYLCASSLREKAGELFFGEGSRLTVL.

The CDR3 here is CASSATGGYEQYF. In DNA, the CDR3 is TGTGCCAGCAGTGCCACAGGGGGCTACGAGCAGTACTTC. The genes are TRBV27 and TRBJ2-7, with 8 bases identical to TRBD1. This CDR3 is 13 amino acids long. Germline values: CDR1 MNHEY, CDR2 SMNVEV (reference sequence). The junction had 3 bases not matched to a gene; V was cut back by 5 bases and J by 3 bases.